The next 23 T cell receptor beta chains were all read from a single sample in a study of CD8 T cells in ankylosing spondylitis. TCRdb called the 5' RACE reads again in MiXCR, with one record for every CDR3 protein. Among about 160,000 distinct CDR3 sequences, 9.8% were seen once, and the ten largest hold more than 13%. Sample: blood, either unsorted or a sorted T cell fraction (not recorded which). The receptors were sampled from a female donor with ankylosing spondylitis or in good health (not recorded which).

This chain uses TRBV15 with TRBJ2-4; TRBD1 is a possible D gene (5 bases). The germline CDR1 and CDR2 sequences are LNHNV and YYDKDF (reference sequence). The CDR3 runs to 18 residues. V shed 0 bases and J shed 0 bases, with 15 bases lying between them. Here the CDR3 reads CATSRDKWGRVAKNIQYF. The CDR3 nucleotides are TGTGCCACCAGCAGAGATAAATGGGGCAGAGTAGCCAAAAACATTCAGTACTTC.

CDR3 amino acids: CSARDSHNEQFF. The CDR3 DNA is TGCAGTGCTAGAGATAGTCACAATGAGCAGTTCTTC. The chain has TRBV20-1 and TRBJ2-1, with D unclear. The germline V gene has CDR1 DFQATT and CDR2 SNEGSKA (reference sequence). The CDR3 has 12 residues. V was shortened by 0 bases and J by 5 bases, with 5 bases between the two germline ends.

In its sample, this clonotype was seen many times. The chain combines TRBV19 with TRBJ1-2, with D uncertain. Germline CDR1 is LNHDA and CDR2 is SQIVND (reference sequence). Trimming took 7 bases from V and 7 from J, leaving 19 bases between them. The CDR3 has 14 amino acids. CDR3 bases: TGTGCCAGTAAGAGGGAAACAGAAACCTCTGGCTACACCTTC. Translating it yields CASKRETETSGYTF.

The chain has TRBV27 and TRBJ2-4; maybe TRBD2 (5 bases). CDR1 and CDR2 from the germline V gene are MNHEY and SMNVEV (reference sequence). CDR3 length: 17 residues. Trimming left V 8 bases short and J 10 bases short, with 30 bases between. The DNA for the CDR3 is TGTGCCAGCCGCCAACGGTTATCAGAGGGAGAGTCCCCGATTCAGTACTTC. It translates to CASRQRLSEGESPIQYF.

The chain is built from TRBV15 and TRBJ1-4; a possible D gene is TRBD1 (5 bases). This CDR3 has 16 amino acids. The germline V gene has CDR1 LNHNV and CDR2 YYDKDF (reference sequence). The germline V and J ends were trimmed by 3 bases and 7 bases, with 18 bases remaining between them. The CDR3 sequence: CATSSPVGTGSEKLFF. The CDR3 DNA sequence: TGTGCCACCAGCAGTCCCGTGGGAACAGGTTCTGAAAAACTGTTTTTT.

This chain uses TRBV6-1 with TRBJ1-1; D may be TRBD1 (6 bases). CDR1 is MNHNS and CDR2 is SASEGT in the germline V gene. Between the trimmed V and J ends, which lost 7 bases and 1 base, there was a span of 10 bases. CDR3 size: 13 residues. The CDR3 coding sequence is TGTGCCAGCATTGGGGACACGAACACTGAAGCTTTCTTT. Its translation is CASIGDTNTEAFF.

This clonotype was seen a few times. The chain combines TRBV30 with TRBJ2-1, with D unclear. This CDR3 is 14 amino acids long. Trimming took 5 bases from V and 0 from J, leaving 11 bases between them. Per the germline V gene, CDR1 is GTSNPN and CDR2 is SVGIG (reference sequence). The CDR3 loop is CAWDSYRSYNEQFF. CDR3 bases: TGTGCCTGGGACTCCTACCGCTCCTACAATGAGCAGTTCTTC.

V and J are TRBV5-5 and TRBJ2-7, with D possibly TRBD1 on 8 matching bases. The CDR3 is 16 residues long. The V end lost 2 bases, the J end lost 7 bases, and 22 bases lay between the germline ends. Germline-derived CDR1 and CDR2 are SGHKS and YYEKEE (reference sequence). This CDR3 is CASSFSENRGTNEQYF. In nucleotides, the CDR3 is TGTGCCAGCAGCTTCTCGGAGAACAGGGGGACTAATGAGCAGTACTTC.

V and J are TRBV4-1 and TRBJ2-1, with 10 positions matching TRBD2. CDR3 length equals 14 residues. CDR1 is MGHRA, CDR2 YSYEKL, per germline. V shed 6 bases and J 8 bases; nucleotides not matched to a gene: 7. CDR3 amino acids: CASRSQREGDEQFF. In nucleotides, the CDR3 is TGCGCCAGCAGATCCCAGCGGGAGGGGGATGAGCAGTTCTTC.

The chain employs TRBV10-3 and TRBJ2-2; maybe TRBD1 (5 bases). The CDR3 extends over 12 amino acids. From germline, CDR1 is ENHRY and CDR2 SYGVKD. V was trimmed by 6 bases and J by 5 bases, leaving 7 bases between them. DNA of the CDR3: TGTGCCATCAGGAGACAGACCGGGGAGCTGTTTTTT. Protein: CAIRRQTGELFF.

This clonotype was seen repeatedly, ten times or more. CDR3 protein: CSARTAGGPYEQYF. In DNA, the CDR3 is TGCAGTGCTCGGACAGCGGGAGGGCCGTACGAGCAGTACTTC. The rearrangement uses TRBV20-1 and TRBJ2-7; TRBD2 matches at 10 bases. The CDR3 runs to 14 residues. CDR1 is DFQATT, CDR2 SNEGSKA, per germline (reference sequence). V was pared by 5 bases and J by 4 bases, with 8 bases of the junction left unmatched.

This clonotype was counted a few times. V is TRBV10-2 and J is TRBJ1-4; the D is unclear. The CDR3 is 13 residues long. Looked up from germline, CDR1 is WSHSY and CDR2 is SAAADI. V lost 3 bases and J lost 7, with 9 bases in between. The CDR3 DNA sequence: TGCGCCAGCAGTGAAGTAGTCTTTGAAAAACTGTTTTTT. It codes for CASSEVVFEKLFF.

This clonotype was counted between two and nine times. The chain employs TRBV29-1 and TRBJ2-7; no firm D call. The CDR3 length is 11 residues. CDR1 is SQVTM, CDR2 ANQGSEA, per germline. V lost 0 bases and J 4 bases, leaving 4 bases between the germline ends. The CDR3 DNA reads as TGCAGCGTTGAAGATACATACGAGCAGTACTTC. The encoded protein is CSVEDTYEQYF.

The rearrangement links TRBV4-3 to TRBJ1-4, with 9 bases matching TRBD1. The germline V gene has CDR1 LGHNA and CDR2 YSLEER. V gave up 7 bases and J gave up 5 bases; unmatched junction bases: 14. This CDR3 region has 17 residues. The CDR3 loop reads CASTLGQGPSLNEKLFF. For the CDR3, the DNA is TGCGCCAGCACCCTCGGACAGGGGCCGAGCCTAAATGAAAAACTGTTTTTT.

This clonotype was counted at least ten times. The chain recombines TRBV27 with TRBJ2-1; weak D call: TRBD2 (5 bases). Trimming shortened V by 3 bases and J by 0 bases, and 6 bases separated the two germline ends. The CDR3 runs 14 residues. CDR1 is MNHEY, CDR2 SMNVEV, per germline (reference sequence). The CDR3 reads CASSFGNSYNEQFF. CDR3 in DNA: TGTGCCAGCAGTTTCGGGAACTCCTACAATGAGCAGTTCTTC.

This clonotype was seen a handful of times. This chain joins TRBV11-2 and TRBJ2-2; D not certain. V was trimmed by 1 base and J by 1 base, leaving 10 bases between them. Germline V gene lookup returns CDR1 SGHAT and CDR2 FQNNGV. This CDR3 is built from 16 residues. The CDR3: CASSLVYRMNTGELFF. The CDR3 DNA reads as TGTGCCAGCAGCTTAGTATACAGAATGAACACCGGGGAGCTGTTTTTT.

This clonotype was seen only a few times. This rearrangement joins TRBV6-5 to TRBJ1-5; D is uncertain. Per germline, CDR1 MNHEY and CDR2 SVGAGI. The CDR3 sequence is 15 residues long. Trimming left V 3 bases short and J 2 bases short, with 11 bases between. The CDR3 nucleotides are TGTGCCAGCAGTTATTTGTCGATGGGCAATCAGCCCCAGCATTTT. Its protein product is CASSYLSMGNQPQHF.

This clonotype was recorded a few times. Here the CDR3 reads CASSSRDRRQETQYF. The CDR3 bases are TGTGCCAGCAGTTCCCGGGACAGACGGCAAGAGACCCAGTACTTC. This chain connects TRBV27 to TRBJ2-5; 7 bases fit TRBD1. The J segment lost 2 bases and the V segment lost 4 bases, leaving 7 bases of the junction unmatched. The CDR3 spans 15 residues. CDR1 and CDR2 from the germline V gene are MNHEY and SMNVEV (reference sequence).

This clonotype occurred a few times. CDR3: CASSTSSGVYNEQFF. CDR3 DNA: TGCGCCAGCAGCACGTCTAGCGGCGTCTACAATGAGCAGTTCTTC. V and J are TRBV5-1 and TRBJ2-1; 7 bases are a match to TRBD2. CDR3 length equals 15 residues. Trimming cost V 4 bases and J 3 bases; bases outside gene matches: 7. Germline V gene data show CDR1 as SGHRS and CDR2 as YFSETQ.

The V gene is TRBV24-1, the J gene TRBJ2-3; D is perhaps TRBD2 (5 bases). The CDR3 consists of 17 residues. V lost 4 bases and J 0 bases, leaving 16 bases between the germline ends. In germline, CDR1 is KGHDR, CDR2 SFDVKD. Here the CDR3 DNA reads TGTGCCACCAGTGAGAGTCCGGCGAGGGCGAGCACAGATACGCAGTATTTT. Its protein is CATSESPARASTDTQYF.

The genes are TRBV9 and TRBJ2-2; possibly TRBD2 for D (6 bases). The V gene's germline CDR1 is SGDLS and CDR2 YYNGEE. This CDR3 is 16 amino acids long. V lost 3 bases and J lost 0, with 12 bases in between. The DNA for the CDR3 is TGTGCCAGCAGCGCCAGCGGGTTGTCGAACACCGGGGAGCTGTTTTTT. Amino acids: CASSASGLSNTGELFF.

This clonotype was recorded at least ten times. The chain has TRBV3-1 and TRBJ2-2, with 10 bases fitting TRBD2. The CDR3 totals 15 residues. Germline V gives CDR1 LGHDT, CDR2 YNNKEL (reference sequence). The junction had 3 bases not matched to a gene; V was cut back by 3 bases and J by 5 bases. CDR3 coding DNA: TGTGCCAGCAGCCAGGTTAGCGGGAGGACCGGGGAGCTGTTTTTT. Translated, it gives CASSQVSGRTGELFF.

This clonotype came up many times. The chain combines TRBV10-3 with TRBJ2-3, with TRBD1 matching over 8 bases. The CDR3 is 16 amino acids. The junction had 7 bases not matched to a gene; V was cut back by 3 bases and J by 2 bases. CDR1 ENHRY and CDR2 SYGVKD come from the germline V gene. This CDR3 reads CAISDPRTGITDTQYF. The CDR3, as DNA: TGTGCCATCAGTGACCCCCGGACAGGGATCACAGATACGCAGTATTTT.